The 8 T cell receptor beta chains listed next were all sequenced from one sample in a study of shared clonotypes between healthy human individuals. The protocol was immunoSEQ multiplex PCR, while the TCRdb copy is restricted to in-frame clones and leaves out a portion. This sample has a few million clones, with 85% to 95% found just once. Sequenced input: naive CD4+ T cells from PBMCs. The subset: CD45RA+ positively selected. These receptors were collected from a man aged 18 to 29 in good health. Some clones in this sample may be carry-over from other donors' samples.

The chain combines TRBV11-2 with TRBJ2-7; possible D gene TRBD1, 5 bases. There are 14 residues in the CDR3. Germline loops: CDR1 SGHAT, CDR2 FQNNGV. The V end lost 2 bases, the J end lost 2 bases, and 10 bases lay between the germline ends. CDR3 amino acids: CASSLIRDPYEQYF. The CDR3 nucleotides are TGTGCCAGCAGCTTAATCAGGGATCCCTACGAGCAGTACTTC.

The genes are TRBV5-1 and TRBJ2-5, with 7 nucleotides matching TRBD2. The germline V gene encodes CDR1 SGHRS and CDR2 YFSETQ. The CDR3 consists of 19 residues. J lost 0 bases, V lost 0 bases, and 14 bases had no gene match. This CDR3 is CASSLGVQGLAEYQETQYF. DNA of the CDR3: TGCGCCAGCAGCTTGGGGGTCCAGGGTCTAGCGGAGTACCAAGAGACCCAGTACTTC. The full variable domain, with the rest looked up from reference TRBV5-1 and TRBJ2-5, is KAGVTQTPRYLIKTRGQQVTLSCSPISGHRSVSWYQQTPGQGLQFLFEYFSETQRNKGNFPGRFSGRQFSNSRSEMNVSTLELGDSALYLCASSLGVQGLAEYQETQYFGPGTRLLVL.

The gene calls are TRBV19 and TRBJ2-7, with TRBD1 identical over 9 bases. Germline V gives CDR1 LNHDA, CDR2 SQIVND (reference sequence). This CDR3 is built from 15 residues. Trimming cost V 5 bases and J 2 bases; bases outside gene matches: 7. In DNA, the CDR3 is TGTGCCAGTAGTCTACAGGGGGCGCCCACCTACGAGCAGTACTTC. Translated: CASSLQGAPTYEQYF.

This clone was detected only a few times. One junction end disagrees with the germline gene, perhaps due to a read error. The CDR3 DNA reads TGTGCCAGCAGGACCGCCCCTCCCAACTCTGGCTACACCTTC. It encodes CASRTAPPNSGYTF. V gene TRBV6-5 combines with J gene TRBJ1-2, with no clear D. Germline loops: CDR1 MNHEY, CDR2 SVGAGI. This CDR3 spans 14 amino acids.

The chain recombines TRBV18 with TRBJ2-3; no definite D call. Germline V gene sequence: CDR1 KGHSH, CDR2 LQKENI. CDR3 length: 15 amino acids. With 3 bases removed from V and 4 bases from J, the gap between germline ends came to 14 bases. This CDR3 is CASSPSRASPDTQYF. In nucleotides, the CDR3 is TGTGCCAGCTCACCGTCAAGAGCGTCTCCAGATACGCAGTATTTT.

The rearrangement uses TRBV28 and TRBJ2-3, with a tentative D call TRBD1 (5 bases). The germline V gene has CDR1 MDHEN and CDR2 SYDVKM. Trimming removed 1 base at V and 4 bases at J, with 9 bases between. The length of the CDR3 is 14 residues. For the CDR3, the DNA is TGTGCCAGCAGTTTATCGCAGGGCCCAGATACGCAGTATTTT. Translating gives CASSLSQGPDTQYF.

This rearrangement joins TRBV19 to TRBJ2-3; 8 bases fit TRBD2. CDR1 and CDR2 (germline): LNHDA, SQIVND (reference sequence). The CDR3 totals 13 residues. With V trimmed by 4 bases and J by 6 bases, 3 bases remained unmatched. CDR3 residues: CASSSGRMDTQYF. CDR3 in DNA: TGTGCCAGTAGTAGCGGGAGGATGGATACGCAGTATTTT.

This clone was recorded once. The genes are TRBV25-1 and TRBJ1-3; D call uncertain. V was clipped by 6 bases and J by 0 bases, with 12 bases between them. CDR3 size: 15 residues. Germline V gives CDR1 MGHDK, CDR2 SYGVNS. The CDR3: CASSDNTDSGNTIYF. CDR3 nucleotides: TGTGCCAGCAGCGATAACACGGACTCTGGAAACACCATATATTTT.